The 20 T cell receptor beta chains below come from one sample, sequenced in a study of T cell responses to AZD1222 COVID-19 vaccine. Generated by immunoSEQ multiplex PCR, the TCRdb table keeps only in-frame clones and is missing some. The table lists 95,000 to 100,000 clones, roughly 90% of them singletons. The sequenced sample was peripheral blood, obtained on day 0 of AZD1222 vaccination. These receptors all come from an adult in good health.

The V call is TRBV30, the J call TRBJ1-6, with D possibly TRBD1 on 6 matching bases. Germline CDR1 is GTSNPN and CDR2 is SVGIG (reference sequence). The CDR3 extends over 13 amino acids. V was shortened by 5 bases and J by 10 bases, with 15 bases between the two germline ends. In nucleotides, the CDR3 is TGTGCCTGGGAGCCAGGGGATCGGTCACCCCTCCACTTT. Its translation: CAWEPGDRSPLHF.

V is TRBV7-2 and J is TRBJ1-1; TRBD1 matches 7 bases. The germline V gene encodes CDR1 SGHTA and CDR2 FQGNSA. J was trimmed by 0 bases and V by 5 bases; bases with no gene match: 9. The CDR3 runs 16 residues. The CDR3 coding sequence is TGTGCCAGCAGCGTAAACAGGGGAGCCATGAACACTGAAGCTTTCTTT. This codes for CASSVNRGAMNTEAFF.

V is TRBV6-5 and J is TRBJ1-2; D is unresolved. Germline-derived CDR1 and CDR2 are MNHEY and SVGAGI. This CDR3 region has 14 residues. V dropped 4 bases and J dropped 4 bases, with 13 bases sitting between them. In DNA form, the CDR3 reads TGTGCCAGCAGTTTCAACCGGGGTCTCTATGGCTACACCTTC. Protein sequence: CASSFNRGLYGYTF.

The rearrangement links TRBV28 to TRBJ1-1; D is unclear. The CDR3 totals 13 residues. Per germline, CDR1 MDHEN and CDR2 SYDVKM. V dropped 6 bases and J dropped 4 bases, with 12 bases sitting between them. CDR3 DNA: TGTGCCAGCAGGACCGCTTCGGGCACTGAAGCTTTCTTT. The encoded protein is CASRTASGTEAFF.

The CDR3 DNA is TGTGCCAGCAGCTTATCCGGGGGAGGGCAAGAGACCCAGTACTTC. Amino acid sequence: CASSLSGGGQETQYF. The gene calls are TRBV7-9 and TRBJ2-5, with TRBD2 matching over 7 bases. The germline V gene encodes CDR1 SEHNR and CDR2 FQNEAQ (reference sequence). This CDR3 comprises 15 residues. V was pared by 2 bases and J by 2 bases, with 5 bases of the junction left unmatched.

The chain is built from TRBV5-1 and TRBJ1-5; 8 bases are shared with TRBD1. V shed 8 bases, J shed 5 bases, and the junction held 12 bases outside the gene matches. The CDR3 extends over 15 amino acids. Germline CDR1 is SGHRS and CDR2 is YFSETQ. This CDR3 is CARRPGGAYDQPQHF. CDR3 DNA: TGCGCCAGGAGGCCAGGGGGCGCGTACGATCAGCCCCAGCATTTT.

This sequence joins TRBV5-5 and TRBJ2-4; possibly TRBD1 for D (5 bases). The germline V gene encodes CDR1 SGHKS and CDR2 YYEKEE (reference sequence). The V gene lost 2 bases and the J gene lost 8 bases, with 14 bases spanning the gap. The CDR3 sequence is 14 residues long. CDR3 in DNA: TGTGCCAGCAGCTTCTTTTCAGGGATTGACATTCAGTACTTC. Its translation: CASSFFSGIDIQYF.

V gene TRBV5-1 combines with J gene TRBJ1-2; D gene ambiguous. The germline V and J ends were trimmed by 0 bases and 4 bases, with 22 bases remaining between them. Germline V gives CDR1 SGHRS, CDR2 YFSETQ. The CDR3 runs to 18 residues. The CDR3 sequence is CASSLVAPGQIRFYGYTF. CDR3 nucleotide sequence: TGCGCCAGCAGCTTGGTGGCACCGGGCCAGATCCGGTTCTATGGCTACACCTTC.

This clone was recorded once. The V and J genes are TRBV20-1 and TRBJ1-5, with D unresolved. The V gene's germline CDR1 is DFQATT and CDR2 SNEGSKA (reference sequence). This CDR3 has 15 residues. Between the trimmed V and J ends, which lost 3 bases and 0 bases, there was a span of 12 bases. CDR3 loop: CSASSWIYSNQPQHF. The CDR3 coding sequence is TGCAGTGCTAGTTCGTGGATATATAGCAATCAGCCCCAGCATTTT.

The chain employs TRBV7-2 and TRBJ1-1; no reliable D call. Germline V gene lookup returns CDR1 SGHTA and CDR2 FQGNSA. The germline V and J ends were trimmed by 1 base and 1 base, with 7 bases remaining between them. The CDR3 totals 14 residues. The CDR3: CASSLVAENTEAFF. The CDR3, as DNA: TGTGCCAGCAGCTTAGTCGCCGAGAACACTGAAGCTTTCTTT.

This chain uses TRBV7-8 with TRBJ1-5; TRBD1 matches 8 bases. V shed 5 bases, J shed 1 base, and the junction held 7 bases outside the gene matches. The CDR3 has 16 residues. Germline assignment: CDR1 SGHVS and CDR2 FQNEAQ. The CDR3 DNA sequence: TGTGCCAGCAGCGAGGACAGGGTCCTGAGCAATCAGCCCCAGCATTTT. Its translation is CASSEDRVLSNQPQHF.

The chain links TRBV7-9 to TRBJ1-2; TRBD1 agrees at 9 bases. Trimming took 3 bases from V and 6 from J; bases not matched to a gene: 5. The CDR3 loop spans 14 amino acids. Germline assignment: CDR1 SEHNR and CDR2 FQNEAQ (reference sequence). CDR3 loop: CASSLGTGMDGYTF. CDR3 sequence (DNA): TGTGCCAGCAGCTTGGGGACAGGGATGGATGGCTACACCTTC.

As DNA, the CDR3 is TGCGCCAGCAGCACGCCACTAGCGGGAAGCTTAAATGAGCAGTTCTTC. It yields the protein CASSTPLAGSLNEQFF. The rearrangement joins TRBV5-1 to TRBJ2-1; TRBD2 matches 10 bases. Germline V CDR1 and CDR2: SGHRS, YFSETQ. J gave up 7 bases and V 4 bases, and 11 bases lay outside the gene matches. The CDR3 is 16 residues long. Using reference TRBV5-1 and TRBJ2-1 for the parts outside the CDR3, the full variable domain is KAGVTQTPRYLIKTRGQQVTLSCSPISGHRSVSWYQQTPGQGLQFLFEYFSETQRNKGNFPGRFSGRQFSNSRSEMNVSTLELGDSALYLCASSTPLAGSLNEQFFGPGTRLTVL.

The chain carries TRBV11-2 and TRBJ1-5; 8 bases agree with TRBD1. The V gene's germline CDR1 is SGHAT and CDR2 FQNNGV. This CDR3 has 17 amino acids. Unmatched junction bases numbered 11, after V lost 5 bases and J lost 2 bases. DNA of the CDR3: TGTGCCAGCAGCGAAGTCTCAGGGGGCGGTGGCAATCAGCCCCAGCATTTT. This translates into CASSEVSGGGGNQPQHF.

The chain carries TRBV7-9 and TRBJ2-1, with D possibly TRBD2 on 5 matching bases. Trimming pared 6 bases from V and 7 bases from J, leaving 13 bases between. This CDR3 spans 13 amino acids. Germline V lookup: CDR1 SEHNR, CDR2 FQNEAQ (reference sequence). CDR3 in amino acids: CASSKPLANEQFF. CDR3 in DNA: TGTGCCAGCAGTAAACCCCTAGCAAATGAGCAGTTCTTC. Using reference TRBV7-9 and TRBJ2-1 for the parts outside the CDR3, the full variable domain is DTGVSQNPRHKITKRGQNVTFRCDPISEHNRLYWYRQTLGQGPEFLTYFQNEAQLEKSRLLSDRFSAERPKGSFSTLEIQRTEQGDSAMYLCASSKPLANEQFFGPGTRLTVL.

The chain employs TRBV5-5 and TRBJ2-3, with D unclear. There are 13 residues in the CDR3. Trimming shortened V by 0 bases and J by 4 bases, and 6 bases separated the two germline ends. From germline, CDR1 is SGHKS and CDR2 YYEKEE (reference sequence). The CDR3 region has the DNA TGTGCCAGCAGCTTGGCCGGCGCAGATACGCAGTATTTT. Its translation is CASSLAGADTQYF.

V usage is TRBV6-1 and J usage is TRBJ2-6; D not resolved. Germline CDR1 is MNHNS and CDR2 is SASEGT. The CDR3 sequence is 15 residues long. V was cut by 2 bases and J by 0 bases, with 5 bases left in between. The CDR3 DNA is TGTGCCAGCAGTGAACAGGACTCTGGGGCCAACGTCCTGACTTTC. Translating gives CASSEQDSGANVLTF.

This clone was counted only a few times. The chain joins TRBV2 to TRBJ2-2, with 10 bases identical to TRBD2. This CDR3 has 15 residues. Trimming removed 7 bases from V and 16 bases from J; junction bases left unmatched: 18. Germline lookup yields CDR1 SNHLY and CDR2 FYNNEI. Written as DNA, the CDR3 is TGTGCCAGCACCAGGTTACGGACTAGCGGATCTCCGGCGTTTTTT. Encoded protein: CASTRLRTSGSPAFF.

The gene calls are TRBV3-1 (or the pseudogene TRBV3-2) and TRBJ1-1, with D maybe TRBD1 (5 bases). Germline CDR1 is LGHDT and CDR2 is YNNKEL (reference sequence). CDR3 length: 16 amino acids. Trimming took 2 bases from V and 3 from J, leaving 16 bases between them. CDR3 nucleotide sequence: TGTGCCAGCAGCCAATTATGGGGGGGGATGGACACTGAAGCTTTCTTT. It encodes CASSQLWGGMDTEAFF.

This chain connects TRBV7-3 to TRBJ1-4; D is ambiguous. The CDR3 is 16 amino acids. V was clipped by 5 bases and J by 8 bases, with 21 bases between them. The germline CDR1 and CDR2 sequences are SGHTA and FQGTGA. DNA for the CDR3: TGTGCCAGCAGCCCATACGTTTCGGGGAATCGAGAAAAACTGTTTTTT. Translated: CASSPYVSGNREKLFF.